This T cell receptor (beta chain) was identified during a study of blood T cell repertoires in COVID-19. Background on the study: Material from acute and convalescent COVID-19 was sourced from the United States, Italy and Spain.

This CDR3 region has 16 residues. Per the germline V gene, CDR1 is LNHDA and CDR2 is SQIVND (reference sequence). With 3 bases clipped from V and 10 bases from J, the junction kept 9 bases outside the gene matches. In the original processing: Researchers report that nucleated cell counts were estimated from reference gene primer amplification. Some clones are missing from TCRdb's copy, which holds only in-frame ones; the method was immunoSEQ multiplex PCR. That table furnishes V, J and clone size, whereas the DNA furnished D and trimming. The repertoire holds about 98,000 clones, with approximately 80% as singletons.

The source material was peripheral blood. This clonotype was sampled from a man between 65 and 80 years old with active or convalescent COVID-19. The chain carries TRBV19 and TRBJ1-6; TRBD1 aligns across 10 bases. The CDR3: CASSIRTGGSSSPLHF. The CDR3 coding sequence is TGTGCCAGTAGTATCCGGACAGGGGGAAGCTCCTCACCCCTCCACTTT.